The T cell receptor beta chain described here comes from a study of T cell changes during pregnancy in multiple sclerosis. Clones were sequenced by immunoSEQ multiplex PCR, and TCRdb holds only the in-frame ones, with some missing. The table records about 100,000 clones, approximately 92% of them present only once. The sequence derives from a female donor with multiple sclerosis, enrolled in a pregnancy study. Sample: peripheral blood, taken after pregnancy.

CDR3 sequence: CASRPGGYTGELFF. In DNA form, the CDR3 reads TGTGCCAGTAGGCCAGGGGGCTACACCGGGGAGCTGTTTTTT. The V and J genes are TRBV19 and TRBJ2-2; 8 nucleotides match TRBD1. Germline-derived CDR1 and CDR2 are LNHDA and SQIVND (reference sequence). The V segment lost 6 bases and the J segment 3 bases; nucleotides outside the gene matches: 3. The CDR3 covers 14 residues.